Below, 26 T cell receptor beta chains from the same sample are listed, as sequenced in a study of T cell repertoires in cytomegalovirus infection. TCRdb reprocessed the reads with MiXCR, giving one entry per CDR3 protein. This sample has 450,000 to 550,000 distinct CDR3 sequences, with roughly 42% found just once. Which antigens these TCRs recognize remains unknown. The sequencing here drew on cultured PBMCs, taken from culture after CMV antigen stimulation. These receptors all come from a human donor in good health (CMV status not recorded). Some clones in this sample may be carry-over from other donors' samples.

This clonotype appeared a few times. The chain employs TRBV7-9 and TRBJ2-5; D is possibly TRBD1 or TRBD2 (6 bases each). Germline assignment: CDR1 SEHNR and CDR2 FQNEAQ (reference sequence). Between the trimmed V and J ends, which lost 1 base and 1 base, there was a span of 13 bases. The length of the CDR3 is 16 residues. CDR3 amino acids: CASSLVGGGVQETQYF. CDR3 nucleotides: TGTGCCAGCAGCTTAGTTGGAGGGGGAGTCCAAGAGACCCAGTACTTC.

This rearrangement joins TRBV20-1 to TRBJ2-1, with D maybe TRBD1 (5 bases). CDR1 DFQATT and CDR2 SNEGSKA come from the germline V gene (reference sequence). V dropped 5 bases and J dropped 7 bases, with 9 bases sitting between them. The CDR3 has 11 amino acids. The CDR3 protein is CSAVPGNEQFF. CDR3 DNA sequence: TGCAGTGCTGTTCCAGGGAATGAGCAGTTCTTC.

This clonotype was seen a few times. CDR3 loop: CASTDRGLYNEQFF. In nucleotides, the CDR3 is TGTGCCAGCACCGACAGGGGACTTTACAATGAGCAGTTCTTC. The chain recombines TRBV13 with TRBJ2-1; TRBD1 aligns across 8 bases. Germline V gene lookup returns CDR1 PRHDT and CDR2 FYEKMQ (reference sequence). With V trimmed by 7 bases and J by 4 bases, 6 bases remained unmatched. The CDR3 length is 14 residues.

This clonotype occurred a few times. The V call is TRBV2, the J call TRBJ2-5, with D perhaps TRBD2 (6 bases). Germline CDR1 and CDR2: SNHLY and FYNNEI. The V and J ends lost 7 bases and 2 bases respectively, with 11 bases between them. CDR3 length equals 13 residues. The CDR3 spells CASNGGRQETQYF. The CDR3 nucleotides read TGTGCCAGCAATGGGGGGAGACAAGAGACCCAGTACTTC.

The chain uses TRBV7-6 and TRBJ2-1; tentative D call: TRBD2 (5 bases). Per the germline V gene, CDR1 is SGHVS and CDR2 is FNYEAQ. The CDR3 loop spans 17 amino acids. Trimming removed 1 base at V and 0 bases at J, with 13 bases between. This chain's CDR3 is CASSLVRWRRSYNEQFF. The CDR3 DNA is TGTGCCAGCAGCTTAGTCCGCTGGAGGCGCTCCTACAATGAGCAGTTCTTC. The full variable domain, with the rest looked up from reference TRBV7-6 and TRBJ2-1, is GAGVSQSPRYKVTKRGQDVALRCDPISGHVSLYWYRQALGQGPEFLTYFNYEAQQDKSGLPNDRFSAERPEGSISTLTIQRTEQRDSAMYRCASSLVRWRRSYNEQFFGPGTRLTVL.

This clonotype was seen a few times. An end of the junction does not agree with germline; a read error may underlie this. This rearrangement joins TRBV12-3 or TRBV12-4 to TRBJ1-4; D is perhaps TRBD1 (5 bases). The CDR3 is made up of 11 amino acids. CDR3 sequence: CASTTGGKLFF. The CDR3, as DNA: TGTGCCAGCACCACTGGGGGAAAACTCTTTTTT.

This clonotype was seen only a few times. This chain connects TRBV7-6 to TRBJ2-1, with D unresolved. The V end was cut by 4 bases, the J end by 1 base, with 14 bases between. CDR3 length: 16 amino acids. Germline V lookup: CDR1 SGHVS, CDR2 FNYEAQ. DNA of the CDR3: TGTGCCAGCAGCTCCCCCTACCGCACGTCCTACAATGAGCAGTTCTTC. Protein product: CASSSPYRTSYNEQFF.

This clonotype was seen many times. This chain uses TRBV7-2 with TRBJ1-5; the match to TRBD1 covers 8 bases. The CDR3 is made up of 15 amino acids. The ends lost 2 bases at V and 4 bases at J; junction bases unmatched: 4. Germline V gene sequence: CDR1 SGHTA, CDR2 FQGNSA. The CDR3 DNA reads as TGTGCCAGCAGCTTATTCGGGACAGGTAATCAGCCCCAGCATTTT. Translation: CASSLFGTGNQPQHF.

V gene TRBV6-2 or TRBV6-3 combines with J gene TRBJ2-3; possible D gene TRBD1, 6 bases. V was clipped by 7 bases and J by 3 bases, with 20 bases between them. The germline V gene has CDR1 MNHEY and CDR2 SVGEGT. The CDR3 is made up of 16 amino acids. For the CDR3, the DNA is TGTGCCAGCACGCCTCGTGAGGGGGACCCAACAGATACGCAGTATTTT. This translates into CASTPREGDPTDTQYF.

This clonotype was recorded once. The gene calls are TRBV6-5 and TRBJ2-1; a possible D gene is TRBD2 (6 bases). Deletions cut 6 bases from V and 5 bases from J, with 14 bases between. This CDR3 has 14 amino acids. The germline V gene encodes CDR1 MNHEY and CDR2 SVGAGI. Written as DNA, the CDR3 is TGTGCCAGCAGCCCGGGACTGAGAAACAATGAGCAGTTCTTC. It encodes CASSPGLRNNEQFF.

The V and J genes are TRBV6-2 or TRBV6-3 and TRBJ2-1, with D possibly matching TRBD2 (6 bases). From germline, CDR1 is MNHEY and CDR2 SVGEGT. The V gene lost 4 bases and the J gene lost 2 bases, with 12 bases spanning the gap. The CDR3 extends over 15 amino acids. CDR3 protein: CASSFVGGPYNEQFF. The CDR3, as DNA: TGTGCCAGCAGTTTTGTGGGAGGTCCCTACAATGAGCAGTTCTTC.

This clonotype was seen only a few times. V usage is TRBV6-8 and J usage is TRBJ2-7; a weak D match, TRBD2 (5 bases). This CDR3 contains 14 residues. V lost 7 bases to trimming and J lost 7 bases, with 20 bases between them. The germline gives CDR1 MNHGY, CDR2 SAAAGT. In DNA form, the CDR3 reads TGTGCCAGCACCGACATGAGGGCTCGTCGAGAGCAGTACTTC. Translated, it gives CASTDMRARREQYF.

There are a few counts of this clonotype. This CDR3 reads CASSLRLRETGNEQFF. The CDR3 nucleotides read TGTGCCAGCAGCTTAAGGTTGCGGGAGACGGGTAATGAGCAGTTCTTC. This chain joins TRBV7-2 and TRBJ2-1, with 7 bases lining up with TRBD2. The CDR3 runs 16 residues. The germline V gene has CDR1 SGHTA and CDR2 FQGNSA. Germline trimming cut 2 bases from V and 7 bases from J; bases unmatched to any gene: 11.

Comment on this clonotype: A single base separates this from a much larger clone, so it may be a read error. The chain is built from TRBV7-9 and TRBJ2-7; 8 bases fit TRBD1. The CDR3 is 14 residues long. CDR1 and CDR2 from the germline V gene are SEHNR and FQNEAQ (reference sequence). Unmatched junction bases numbered 3, after V lost 5 bases and J lost 0 bases. The chain's CDR3 is CASSTGTGSYEQYF. CDR3 DNA: TGTGCCAGCAGCACCGGGACAGGCTCCTACGAGCAGTACTTC.

This clonotype has only a few counts. The chain carries TRBV19 and TRBJ1-1; D uncertain. Germline V gene sequence: CDR1 LNHDA, CDR2 SQIVND (reference sequence). This CDR3 has 13 residues. The germline V and J ends were trimmed by 5 bases and 2 bases, with 9 bases remaining between them. The CDR3 DNA is TGTGCCAGTAGTCGCTCAAGTAACACTGAAGCTTTCTTT. Its protein product is CASSRSSNTEAFF.

The chain is built from TRBV6-6 and TRBJ2-4; D unclear. This CDR3 contains 17 residues. Germline-derived CDR1 and CDR2 are MNHNY and SVGAGI (reference sequence). V dropped 2 bases and J dropped 0 bases, with 14 bases sitting between them. In DNA form, the CDR3 reads TGTGCCAGCAGTTACCCTCTGGCCTTACTAGCCAAAAACATTCAGTACTTC. Its protein is CASSYPLALLAKNIQYF.

This clonotype was counted a few times. Written as DNA, the CDR3 is TGTGCCAGCTCACCACTCGCAGCCACCTACGAGCAGTACTTC. This gives the protein CASSPLAATYEQYF. The chain combines TRBV18 with TRBJ2-7; D gene unclear. The V end lost 1 base, the J end lost 2 bases, and 9 bases lay between the germline ends. This CDR3 has 14 amino acids. Germline V gene sequence: CDR1 KGHSH, CDR2 LQKENI.

This clonotype has more than one count but fewer than ten. V usage is TRBV7-9 and J usage is TRBJ1-2, with TRBD1 as a possible D gene (6 bases). This CDR3 is built from 14 residues. Germline V gives CDR1 SEHNR, CDR2 FQNEAQ (reference sequence). V shed 5 bases and J shed 8 bases, with 18 bases lying between them. Here the CDR3 DNA reads TGTGCCAGCAGCCCCCAGGGGACGGCTGGCGGCTACACCTTC. Translated: CASSPQGTAGGYTF.

The chain combines TRBV7-4 with TRBJ2-2; 11 nucleotides match TRBD2. After removal of 3 bases from V and 3 bases from J, the junction contained 3 bases not matched to a gene. The germline gives CDR1 SGHVT, CDR2 SQSDAQ. The CDR3 runs 16 residues. CDR3 amino acids: CASSFGTSGYTGELFF. CDR3 DNA: TGTGCCAGCAGCTTCGGGACTAGCGGATACACCGGGGAGCTGTTTTTT.

The genes are TRBV7-2 and TRBJ2-5, with D uncertain. CDR1 is SGHTA and CDR2 is FQGNSA in the germline V gene. V was trimmed by 5 bases and J by 5 bases, leaving 6 bases between them. CDR3 length: 11 residues. CDR3 residues: CASSHQETQYF. The CDR3 nucleotides are TGTGCCAGCAGCCATCAGGAGACCCAGTACTTC.

This clonotype was picked up a small number of times. The chain is built from TRBV7-9 and TRBJ2-5; 12 positions match TRBD1. CDR1 SEHNR and CDR2 FQNEAQ come from the germline V gene (reference sequence). J lost 7 bases, V lost 5 bases, and 11 bases had no gene match. The CDR3 sequence is 16 residues long. The CDR3 reads CASSPGTGGWGATQYF. As DNA, the CDR3 is TGTGCCAGCAGCCCAGGGACAGGGGGCTGGGGGGCGACCCAGTACTTC.

This sequence joins TRBV5-1 and TRBJ1-1; possibly TRBD1 for D (6 bases). This CDR3 has 15 amino acids. In germline, CDR1 is SGHRS, CDR2 YFSETQ. Trimming took 3 bases from V and 1 from J, leaving 13 bases between them. The CDR3 coding sequence is TGCGCCAGCAGCTACACAGGGTGGGCGAACACTGAAGCTTTCTTT. This translates into CASSYTGWANTEAFF.

The rearrangement uses TRBV7-2 and TRBJ2-1, with 7 bases identical to TRBD2. Germline assignment: CDR1 SGHTA and CDR2 FQGNSA. V shed 4 bases and J 7 bases; nucleotides not matched to a gene: 19. The CDR3 has 18 residues. The CDR3 sequence is CASSSRGGRSLGRNEQFF. CDR3 coding DNA: TGTGCCAGCAGCTCTCGCGGGGGACGGTCCTTGGGAAGGAATGAGCAGTTCTTC.

The chain uses TRBV19 and TRBJ2-1, with unresolved D. Germline V CDR1 and CDR2: LNHDA, SQIVND (reference sequence). The CDR3 sequence is 13 residues long. Deletions cut 3 bases from V and 9 bases from J, with 12 bases between. The CDR3: CASSILAVAEQFF. The CDR3 region has the DNA TGTGCCAGTAGTATTTTGGCTGTGGCTGAGCAGTTCTTC.

This chain connects TRBV10-3 to TRBJ2-3; 7 bases fit TRBD1. Germline CDR1 reads ENHRY; CDR2 reads SYGVKD. V gave up 9 bases and J gave up 4 bases; unmatched junction bases: 4. The CDR3 spans 12 residues. The DNA of the CDR3 is TGTGCCATTGGGACAGATGCAGATACGCAGTATTTT. As protein: CAIGTDADTQYF.

This chain joins TRBV5-6 and TRBJ2-1; 15 nucleotides line up with TRBD2. The CDR3 runs to 18 residues. The V and J ends lost 3 bases and 8 bases, in that order; junction bases with no gene match: 12. CDR1 and CDR2 from the germline V gene are SGHDT and YYEEEE. The CDR3 DNA sequence: TGTGCCAGCAGCTACAAAGGACTAGCGGGAGGGGTTACGGATGAGCAGTTCTTC. The encoded protein is CASSYKGLAGGVTDEQFF. Based on the CDR3 plus reference TRBV5-6 and TRBJ2-1, the full variable domain is DAGVTQSPTHLIKTRGQQVTLRCSPKSGHDTVSWYQQALGQGPQFIFQYYEEEERQRGNFPDRFSGHQFPNYSSELNVNALLLGDSALYLCASSYKGLAGGVTDEQFFGPGTRLTVL.